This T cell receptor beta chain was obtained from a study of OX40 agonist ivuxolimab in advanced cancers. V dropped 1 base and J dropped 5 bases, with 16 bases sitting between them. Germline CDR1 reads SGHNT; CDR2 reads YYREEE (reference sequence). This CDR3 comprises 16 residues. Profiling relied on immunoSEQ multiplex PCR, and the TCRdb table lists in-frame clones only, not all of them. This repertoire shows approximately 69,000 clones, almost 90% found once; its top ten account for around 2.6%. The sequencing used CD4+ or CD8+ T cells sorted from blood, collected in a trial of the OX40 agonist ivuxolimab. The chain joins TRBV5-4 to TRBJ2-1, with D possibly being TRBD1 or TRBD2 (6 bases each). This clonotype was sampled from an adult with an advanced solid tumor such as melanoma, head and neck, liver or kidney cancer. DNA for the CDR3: TGTGCCAGCAGCTTGCTTCGGGAGAGGGACAACAATGAGCAGTTCTTC. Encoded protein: CASSLLRERDNNEQFF.